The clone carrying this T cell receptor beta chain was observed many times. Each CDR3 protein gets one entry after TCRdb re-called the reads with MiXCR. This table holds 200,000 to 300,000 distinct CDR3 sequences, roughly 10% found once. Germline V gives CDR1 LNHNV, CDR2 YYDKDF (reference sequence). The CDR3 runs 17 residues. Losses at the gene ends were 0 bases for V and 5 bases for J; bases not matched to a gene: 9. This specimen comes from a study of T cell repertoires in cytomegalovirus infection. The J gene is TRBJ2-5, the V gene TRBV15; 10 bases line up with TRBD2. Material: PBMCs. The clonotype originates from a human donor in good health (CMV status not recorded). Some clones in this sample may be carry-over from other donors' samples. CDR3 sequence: CATSRDRLAGVRETQYF. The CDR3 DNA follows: TGTGCCACCAGCAGAGATCGGCTAGCGGGGGTCAGGGAGACCCAGTACTTC.